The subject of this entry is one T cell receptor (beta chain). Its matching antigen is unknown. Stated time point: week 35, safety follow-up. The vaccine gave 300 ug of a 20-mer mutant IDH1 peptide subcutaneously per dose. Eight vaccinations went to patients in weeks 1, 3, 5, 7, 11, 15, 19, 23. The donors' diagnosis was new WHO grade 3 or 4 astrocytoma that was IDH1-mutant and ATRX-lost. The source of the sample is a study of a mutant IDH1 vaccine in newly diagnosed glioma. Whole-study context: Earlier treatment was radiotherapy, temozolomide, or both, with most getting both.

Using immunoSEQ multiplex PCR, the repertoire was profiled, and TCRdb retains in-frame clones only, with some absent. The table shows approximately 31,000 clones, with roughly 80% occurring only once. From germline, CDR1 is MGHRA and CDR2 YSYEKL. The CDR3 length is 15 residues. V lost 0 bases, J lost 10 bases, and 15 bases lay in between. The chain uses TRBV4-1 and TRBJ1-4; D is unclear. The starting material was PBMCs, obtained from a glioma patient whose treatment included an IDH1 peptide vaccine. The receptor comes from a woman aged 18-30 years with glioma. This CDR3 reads CASSQEAQPGGKLFF. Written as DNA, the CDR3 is TGCGCCAGCAGCCAAGAGGCGCAGCCCGGAGGAAAACTGTTTTTT.